Listed below are T cell receptor beta chains from one sample, sequenced in a study of T-cell reconstitution after alpha-beta-depleted transplantation in children. TCRdb independently ran MiXCR on the PCR reads; one entry per CDR3 protein. The sample consists of about 600,000 distinct CDR3 sequences, about 23% of them appearing once. This specimen consisted of PBMCs, mostly from graft donor cells, obtained 360 days after TCRalphabeta/CD19-depleted stem cell transplant. These receptors were taken from a boy less than two years old who had a stem cell transplant for acute myeloid leukemia, so the T cells may come from the graft donor. Both conserved end residues are part of each CDR3. A D gene is named only where the DNA matches it firmly. Clone size is not always given. Where it is, it says once, few, many or a class for expanded clones.

V gene	clone size	J gene	D gene	CDR3 DNA	CDR3 protein
TRBV28	few	TRBJ1-3	-	TGTGCCAGCAGGCCCCTGGGAGGAAACACCATATATTTT	CASRPLGGNTIYF
TRBV11-2	many	TRBJ2-1	-	TGTGCCAGCAGCTTATTCCGGGGCAATGAGCAGTTCTTC	CASSLFRGNEQFF
TRBV28	-	TRBJ2-5	TRBD2	TGTGCCAGCAGTTTTCCCGTAGCGGGGGAGAAAGAGACCCAGTACTTC	CASSFPVAGEKETQYF
TRBV20-1	many	TRBJ2-5	-	TGCAGTGTCCCTGGGTGGGACTCGCAAGAGACCCAGTACTTC	CSVPGWDSQETQYF
TRBV12-3/TRBV12-4	-	TRBJ1-2	-	TGTGCCAGCAGTTATCAGAGGAGGGCCCTAGGCGATGGCTACACCTTC	CASSYQRRALGDGYTF
TRBV11-2	few	TRBJ2-5	TRBD2	TGTGCCAGCAGCTCCCGGACTAGCGGGGGGACGAGGGAGACCCAGTACTTC	CASSSRTSGGTRETQYF
TRBV4-3	many	TRBJ1-1	TRBD1	TGCGCCAGCGGCACAGGGGTGAGGAACACTGAAGCTTTCTTT	CASGTGVRNTEAFF
TRBV11-2	many	TRBJ2-1	-	TGTGCCAGCAGCCCGCGGTCCGCCTACAATGAGCAGTTCTTC	CASSPRSAYNEQFF
TRBV11-2	-	TRBJ1-1	TRBD1	TGTGCCAGCAACGGTGAGGGACACAGGGGTTTTACTACTGAAGCTTTCTTT	CASNGEGHRGFTTEAFF
TRBV20-1	many	TRBJ2-5	-	TGCAGTGCCATCTCGGACAGTTCGAGGATGGAGACCCAGTACTTC	CSAISDSSRMETQYF
TRBV20-1	-	TRBJ1-5	TRBD1	TGCAGTGCTAGAGATTTTAACAGGGGAGGAGGCAATCAGCCCCAGCATTTT	CSARDFNRGGGNQPQHF
TRBV7-2	few	TRBJ1-5	-	TGTGCCAGCAGCTCGAGGCAGCCCCAGCATTTT	CASSSRQPQHF
TRBV27	once	TRBJ2-1	-	TGTGCCAGCAGTTTATCCCTCCACCTTTCCTACAATGAGCAGTTCTTC	CASSLSLHLSYNEQFF
TRBV12-3/TRBV12-4	few	TRBJ2-2	-	TGTGCCAGCAGTTTAGAAGGGAGACGGCACACCGGGGAGCTGTTTTTT	CASSLEGRRHTGELFF
TRBV20-1	many	TRBJ2-3	-	TGCAGTGCCCCGAATCGGAGGAGCACAGATACGCAGTATTTT	CSAPNRRSTDTQYF
TRBV7-6	-	TRBJ1-4	-	TGTGCCAGCAGCTCCGGGTTAGGGAATGAAAAACTGTTTTTT	CASSSGLGNEKLFF
TRBV5-1	-	TRBJ2-3	TRBD1	TGCGCCAGCAGCTTGAGGGGAACCGGGACAGGGTTGGATACGCAGTATTTT	CASSLRGTGTGLDTQYF
TRBV7-9	-	TRBJ2-1	TRBD2	TGTGCCAGCAGTTACGAGCGGGGCCGGGCGGTTGAGCAGTTCTTC	CASSYERGRAVEQFF
TRBV15	-	TRBJ1-5	-	TGTGCCACCAGCAGAGATTCTACAGGTCAAATTCAGCCCCAGCATTTT	CATSRDSTGQIQPQHF
TRBV28	-	TRBJ2-6	TRBD1	TGTGCCAGCACACGGGACAGGGCAGCAGGGGCCAACGTCCTGACTTTC	CASTRDRAAGANVLTF
TRBV5-1	many	TRBJ2-3	TRBD1	TGCGCCAGCAGCTTGGCGGACAGGGCCGGCACAGATACGCAGTATTTT	CASSLADRAGTDTQYF
TRBV7-9	many	TRBJ2-5	-	TGTGCCAGCAGCTTAATAGGGGGCCAAGAGACCCAGTACTTC	CASSLIGGQETQYF
TRBV11-2	-	TRBJ2-5	-	TGTGCCAGCAGCTTAGAGGGGCTGACGCCCGGGAACTTC	CASSLEGLTPGNF
TRBV5-1	-	TRBJ2-1	-	TGCGCCAGCAGCTTGGTGGACACCTACAATGAGCAGTTCTTC	CASSLVDTYNEQFF
TRBV12-3/TRBV12-4	few	TRBJ2-5	-	TGTGCCAGCAGTCCTGACGGGAACTTCCAAGAGACCCAGTACTTC	CASSPDGNFQETQYF
TRBV6-1	many	TRBJ2-1	-	TGTGCCAGCAGTGTAAGGAGCTCCTACAATGAGCAGTTCTTC	CASSVRSSYNEQFF
TRBV20-1	-	TRBJ2-7	TRBD1	TGCAGTGCTAGAGACGCGACAGGGCTGACCTACGAGCAGTACTTC	CSARDATGLTYEQYF
TRBV7-2	-	TRBJ1-1	-	TGTGCCAGCAGCCCCCTAGAGGGGATGAACACTGAAGCTTTCTTT	CASSPLEGMNTEAFF
TRBV12-3/TRBV12-4	-	TRBJ1-1	TRBD1	TGTGCCAGCAGTCCCCCACCGACAGGGGGCACTGAAGCTTTCTTT	CASSPPPTGGTEAFF
TRBV7-8	-	TRBJ2-1	-	TGTGCCAGCAGCTTACGGTGGCGCGGCTCCTACAATGAGCAGTTCTTC	CASSLRWRGSYNEQFF
TRBV12-3/TRBV12-4	few	TRBJ2-1	-	TGTGCCAGCAGTTTAGGGAGGGGATACTACAATGAGCAGTTCTTC	CASSLGRGYYNEQFF
TRBV5-1	few	TRBJ2-5	-	TGCGCCAGCAGTGGAGACTCGGGGCGAGAGACCCAGTACTTC	CASSGDSGRETQYF
TRBV5-1	few	TRBJ2-7	-	TGCGCCAGCAGCTCGGAATGGTTCGAGCAGTACTTC	CASSSEWFEQYF
TRBV12-3/TRBV12-4	many	TRBJ2-3	TRBD2	TGTGCCAGCAGTCACGGACTAGCGGGGGGGCCTTCAGATACGCAGTATTTT	CASSHGLAGGPSDTQYF
TRBV6-4	-	TRBJ2-1	TRBD2	TGTGCCAGCAGGGACTCGAAGCGGGGGGGCTTCCGAACCTACAATGAGCAGTTCTTC	CASRDSKRGGFRTYNEQFF
TRBV5-5	-	TRBJ2-3	-	TGTGCCAGCGGGACCCCCGGAGTCCCTAGCACAGATACGCAGTATTTT	CASGTPGVPSTDTQYF
TRBV5-5	-	TRBJ1-1	-	TGTGCCAGCAGCTGGAGGCAGGGGCAGAACACTGAAGCTTTCTTT	CASSWRQGQNTEAFF
TRBV2	many	TRBJ1-5	TRBD1	TGTGCCAGCAGTAACGACAGGGCCGATCAGCCCCAGCATTTT	CASSNDRADQPQHF
TRBV4-3	few	TRBJ1-1	-	TGCGCCAGCAGCCCCGGACGGGGGAGAGCTTTCTTT	CASSPGRGRAFF
TRBV12-3/TRBV12-4	-	TRBJ2-1	-	TGTGCCAGCAGCCGCCAGGTGATCAATGAGCAGTTCTTC	CASSRQVINEQFF
TRBV7-2	many	TRBJ1-1	-	TGTGCCAGCAGCTTAGGTACGGGGCTGAACACTGAAGCTTTCTTT	CASSLGTGLNTEAFF
TRBV12-3/TRBV12-4	-	TRBJ2-5	-	TGTGCCAGCAGTTTAGCGCCCCCGGGACCACAAGAGACCCAGTACTTC	CASSLAPPGPQETQYF
TRBV7-9	many	TRBJ2-1	TRBD2	TGTGCCAGCTCCTACTCGGGGGGGACAAATGAGCAGTTCTTC	CASSYSGGTNEQFF
TRBV6-1	-	TRBJ2-1	TRBD1	TGTGCCAGCAGCCGACAGGGGCGGGATGAGCAGTTCTTC	CASSRQGRDEQFF